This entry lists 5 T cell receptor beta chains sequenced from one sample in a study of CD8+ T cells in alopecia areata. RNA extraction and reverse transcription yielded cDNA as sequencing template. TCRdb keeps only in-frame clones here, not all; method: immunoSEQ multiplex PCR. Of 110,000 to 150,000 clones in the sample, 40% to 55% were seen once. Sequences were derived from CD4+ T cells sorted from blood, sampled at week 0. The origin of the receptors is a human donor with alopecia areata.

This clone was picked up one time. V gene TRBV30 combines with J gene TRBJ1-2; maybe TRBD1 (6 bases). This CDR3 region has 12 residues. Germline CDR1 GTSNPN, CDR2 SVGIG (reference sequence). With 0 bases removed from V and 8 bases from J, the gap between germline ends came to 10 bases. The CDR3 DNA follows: TGTGCCTGGAGTGTAATTGGACAGGGCTACACCTTC. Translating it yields CAWSVIGQGYTF.

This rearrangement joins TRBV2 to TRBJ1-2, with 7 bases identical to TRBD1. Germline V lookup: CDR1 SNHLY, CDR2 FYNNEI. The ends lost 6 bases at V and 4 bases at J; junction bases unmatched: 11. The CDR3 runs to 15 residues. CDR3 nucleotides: TGTGCCAGCAGACAACAGGGGACCCTAGGCTATGGCTACACCTTC. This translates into CASRQQGTLGYGYTF.

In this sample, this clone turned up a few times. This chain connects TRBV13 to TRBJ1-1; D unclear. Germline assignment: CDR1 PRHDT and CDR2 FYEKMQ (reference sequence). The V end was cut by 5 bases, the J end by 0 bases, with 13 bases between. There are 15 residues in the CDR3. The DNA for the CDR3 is TGTGCCAGCAGCCCCGGGTATGCAATGAACACTGAAGCTTTCTTT. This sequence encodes CASSPGYAMNTEAFF. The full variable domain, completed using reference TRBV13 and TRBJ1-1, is AAGVIQSPRHLIKEKRETATLKCYPIPRHDTVYWYQQGPGQDPQFLISFYEKMQSDKGSIPDRFSAQQFSDYHSELNMSSLELGDSALYFCASSPGYAMNTEAFFGQGTRLTVV.

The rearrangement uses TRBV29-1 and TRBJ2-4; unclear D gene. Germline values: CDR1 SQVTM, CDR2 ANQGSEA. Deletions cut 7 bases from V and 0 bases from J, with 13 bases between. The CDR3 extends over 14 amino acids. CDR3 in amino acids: CSAADELAKNIQYF. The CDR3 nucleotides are TGCAGCGCCGCAGATGAGCTAGCCAAAAACATTCAGTACTTC.

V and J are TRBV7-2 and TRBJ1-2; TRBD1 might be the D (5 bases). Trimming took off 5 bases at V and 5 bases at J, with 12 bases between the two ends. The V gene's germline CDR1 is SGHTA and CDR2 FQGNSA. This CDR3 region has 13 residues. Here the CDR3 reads CASSRGTGYGYTF. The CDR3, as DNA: TGTGCCAGCAGCCGGGGGACCGGTTATGGCTACACCTTC.